This T cell receptor beta chain was profiled in a study of T cells after yellow fever vaccination. TCRdb called the 5' RACE reads again in MiXCR, with one record for every CDR3 protein. This sample has around 140,000 distinct CDR3 sequences, with 5% to 7.5% found just once. The germline V gene has CDR1 SGHTA and CDR2 FQGNSA. The CDR3 spans 13 residues. V gave up 0 bases and J gave up 9 bases, with 9 bases separating them. This sequence originates from a man aged 30 to 39 who received the YFV17D yellow fever vaccine. Sequenced material: CD4+ T cells sorted from PBMCs, taken 10 days after the yellow fever booster vaccination. V gene TRBV7-2 combines with J gene TRBJ2-1, with D hard to call. This CDR3 is CASSLAMLGEQFF. In DNA, the CDR3 is TGTGCCAGCAGCTTAGCTATGTTGGGTGAGCAGTTCTTC.